The 15 T cell receptor beta chains listed next were all sequenced from one sample in a study of T-cell memory formation after mild COVID-19. TCRdb fed the 5' RACE reads into MiXCR, producing one record per CDR3 protein. Altogether 400,000 to 500,000 distinct CDR3 sequences are present, approximately 20% being singletons, with the ten largest covering around 8.4%. Sequenced material: PBMCs or a T cell subset sorted from them (not recorded which). These receptors were collected from an adult woman who had mild COVID-19 (a few samples of this study predate the infection). Cell type and time point are not known.

This chain connects TRBV5-1 to TRBJ1-1, with D hard to call. The CDR3 runs to 16 residues. V dropped 0 bases and J dropped 4 bases, with 16 bases sitting between them. Germline V lookup: CDR1 SGHRS, CDR2 YFSETQ. CDR3 coding DNA: TGCGCCAGCAGCTTGGAGGTGGGGAGGGAGACCACTGAAGCTTTCTTT. Protein product: CASSLEVGRETTEAFF.

This clonotype came up a few times. The chain links TRBV5-5 to TRBJ2-3; tentative D call: TRBD2 (6 bases). Looked up from germline, CDR1 is SGHKS and CDR2 is YYEKEE (reference sequence). CDR3 length: 14 amino acids. V dropped 3 bases and J dropped 2 bases, with 10 bases sitting between them. CDR3 nucleotide sequence: TGTGCCAGCAGCTCGGGACTCTTCACAGATACGCAGTATTTT. Its translation is CASSSGLFTDTQYF.

V and J are TRBV6-5 and TRBJ1-2; 7 nucleotides match TRBD1. This CDR3 comprises 16 residues. Unmatched junction bases numbered 17, after V lost 5 bases and J lost 8 bases. Germline CDR1 MNHEY, CDR2 SVGAGI. The CDR3 loop reads CASSPVGQDSKGGYTF. CDR3 DNA sequence: TGTGCCAGCAGTCCCGTAGGACAGGACTCAAAGGGAGGCTACACCTTC.

This clonotype was counted between two and nine times. This CDR3 is CASSWTGLNTGELFF. The CDR3 nucleotides are TGTGCCAGTAGTTGGACAGGTCTCAACACCGGGGAGCTGTTTTTT. The V call is TRBV19, the J call TRBJ2-2, with 7 bases aligning to TRBD1. There are 15 residues in the CDR3. The ends lost 5 bases at V and 2 bases at J; junction bases unmatched: 5. Per germline, CDR1 LNHDA and CDR2 SQIVND (reference sequence).

The rearrangement joins TRBV5-8 to TRBJ2-1; D tentatively reads TRBD1 or TRBD2 (6 bases each). Trimming left V 1 base short and J 9 bases short, with 20 bases between. The germline gives CDR1 SGHTS, CDR2 YDEGEE. The CDR3 loop spans 16 amino acids. CDR3 sequence (DNA): TGTGCCAGCAGCTTGCTAGTGGGGGGCCGTATCACTGAGCAGTTCTTC. It encodes CASSLLVGGRITEQFF.

This clonotype was seen only a few times. CDR3 nucleotide sequence: TGTGCCAGCAGTTTAAGGGATTTCCAAGAGACCCAGTACTTC. Protein sequence: CASSLRDFQETQYF. This chain links TRBV12-3 or TRBV12-4 with TRBJ2-5; D unclear. Deletions cut 2 bases from V and 1 base from J, with 8 bases between. The CDR3 runs 14 residues.

The V call is TRBV7-6, the J call TRBJ2-7; 13 bases map to TRBD2. The junction had 17 bases not matched to a gene; V was cut back by 1 base and J by 8 bases. CDR1 and CDR2 from the germline V gene are SGHVS and FNYEAQ. CDR3 length: 19 residues. CDR3 nucleotides: TGTGCCAGCAGCTTAGTTAGTATTGGACTAGCGGGAGTAAATTCAAAGCAGTACTTC. Residues: CASSLVSIGLAGVNSKQYF.

V gene TRBV7-3 combines with J gene TRBJ2-5, with D maybe TRBD2 (6 bases). Germline values: CDR1 SGHTA, CDR2 FQGTGA. Between the trimmed V and J ends, which lost 5 bases and 5 bases, there was a span of 18 bases. This CDR3 region has 15 residues. CDR3 sequence: CASSRTPGLMETQYF. DNA for the CDR3: TGTGCCAGCAGCCGTACTCCTGGACTAATGGAGACCCAGTACTTC.

This clonotype came up a few times. V gene TRBV4-2 combines with J gene TRBJ2-5; D unresolved. The CDR3 length is 17 residues. Germline V CDR1 and CDR2: LGHNA, YNFKEQ. V gave up 1 base and J gave up 4 bases, with 19 bases separating them. As DNA, the CDR3 is TGTGCCAGCAGCCAAGGGGTCGCAGGAGTCCTCGGAGAGACCCAGTACTTC. Translating it yields CASSQGVAGVLGETQYF.

V is TRBV10-3 and J is TRBJ2-2; no firm D call. V gave up 9 bases and J gave up 0 bases, with 5 bases separating them. Germline V gene sequence: CDR1 ENHRY, CDR2 SYGVKD. CDR3 length: 12 amino acids. The CDR3 sequence: CAIRPNTGELFF. DNA of the CDR3: TGTGCCATTAGGCCGAACACCGGGGAGCTGTTTTTT.

CDR3 DNA: TGTGCCATCAGTGAATCCGGGACCCTGGAGCCGTCCTATAATTCACCCCTCCACTTT. Protein sequence: CAISESGTLEPSYNSPLHF. The chain recombines TRBV10-3 with TRBJ1-6, with D possibly being TRBD1 (5 bases). Per the germline V gene, CDR1 is ENHRY and CDR2 is SYGVKD. The CDR3 has 19 residues. V dropped 3 bases and J dropped 1 base, with 19 bases sitting between them.

Only a few counts were recorded for this clonotype. The V and J genes are TRBV30 and TRBJ2-3, with TRBD1 as a possible D gene (6 bases). Germline V gene sequence: CDR1 GTSNPN, CDR2 SVGIG (reference sequence). V lost 0 bases and J lost 8, with 18 bases in between. The CDR3 totals 15 residues. The chain's CDR3 is CAWSVGPGEGGTQYF. For the CDR3, the DNA is TGTGCCTGGAGTGTGGGCCCCGGGGAAGGGGGTACGCAGTATTTT. Drawing the rest from reference TRBV30 and TRBJ2-3, the complete variable domain is SQTIHQWPATLVQPVGSPLSLECTVEGTSNPNLYWYRQAAGRGLQLLFYSVGIGQISSEVPQNLSASRPQDRQFILSSKKLLLSDSGFYLCAWSVGPGEGGTQYFGPGTRLTVL.

The V and J genes are TRBV7-2 and TRBJ1-5; 8 nucleotides agree with TRBD1. This CDR3 is built from 14 residues. With 5 bases clipped from V and 7 bases from J, the junction kept 7 bases outside the gene matches. Germline CDR1 is SGHTA and CDR2 is FQGNSA. The CDR3 region has the DNA TGTGCCAGCAGCCCTGAGACAGGGGTACAGCCCCAGCATTTT. As protein: CASSPETGVQPQHF.

Many counts were recorded for this clonotype. The chain couples TRBV5-1 to TRBJ2-1; D not certain. Trimming took off 5 bases at V and 2 bases at J, with 8 bases between the two ends. This CDR3 contains 13 residues. The germline CDR1 and CDR2 sequences are SGHRS and YFSETQ. DNA of the CDR3: TGCGCCAGCAGTTTAGGAACCTACAATGAGCAGTTCTTC. Its protein product is CASSLGTYNEQFF. Together with reference TRBV5-1 and TRBJ2-1, the CDR3 gives the full variable domain: KAGVTQTPRYLIKTRGQQVTLSCSPISGHRSVSWYQQTPGQGLQFLFEYFSETQRNKGNFPGRFSGRQFSNSRSEMNVSTLELGDSALYLCASSLGTYNEQFFGPGTRLTVL.

This clonotype occurred a few times. The J gene is TRBJ2-1, the V gene TRBV4-3, with 7 bases identical to TRBD2. With V trimmed by 0 bases and J by 4 bases, 6 bases remained unmatched. CDR3 size: 16 residues. The germline V gene encodes CDR1 LGHNA and CDR2 YSLEER. CDR3 DNA sequence: TGCGCCAGCAGCCAAGACGCGACTAGCATGTACAATGAGCAGTTCTTC. It translates to CASSQDATSMYNEQFF.